This T cell receptor beta chain emerged from a study of T cell responses to AZD1222 COVID-19 vaccine. Repertoires were generated with immunoSEQ multiplex PCR, while TCRdb's copy carries only in-frame clones and drops some. Of roughly 67,000 clones listed, 88% were seen once; the top ten hold 15% to 20%. This clone was picked up one time. Germline V gene sequence: CDR1 LGHDT, CDR2 YNNKEL (reference sequence). This CDR3 spans 15 amino acids. Trimming stripped 2 bases from V and 0 bases from J, with 8 bases between. The sequence was collected from an adult in good health. V gene TRBV3-1 (or the pseudogene TRBV3-2) combines with J gene TRBJ2-1; tentative D call: TRBD2 (6 bases). The sample was peripheral blood, taken on day 0 of AZD1222 vaccination. CDR3 nucleotides: TGTGCCAGCAGCCAAAATAGCGGCTCCTACAATGAGCAGTTCTTC. Its protein product is CASSQNSGSYNEQFF.